Presented here are 2 T cell receptor beta chains from one specimen sequenced in a study of shared clonotypes between healthy human individuals (dated by TCRdb to 2019 to 2021). Library prep was done by the immunoSEQ multiplex PCR assay. Drawn from immuneACCESS, this table holds only the in-frame rearrangements with V and J called that TCRdb kept. Clones are partly lost; checked studies trace under half to an unresolved V gene and leave the rest unexplained. Within this sample are some 2,500,000 clones, with 92% of them counted one time only. The ten largest clones add up to approximately 0.4% of the sample. Source material: naive CD4+ T cells from PBMCs. The cell subset or site label for this specimen denotes: CD45RA+ positively selected. These receptors came from a man between 18 and 29 years old in good health. Some clones in this sample may be carry-over from other donors' samples.

The V gene is TRBV6-1, the J gene TRBJ2-2; D is possibly TRBD2 (5 bases). V lost 0 bases and J lost 4, with 15 bases in between. The CDR3 contains 17 residues. Germline V gene data show CDR1 as MNHNS and CDR2 as SASEGT. The CDR3 spells CASSEAGLARRTGELFF. As DNA, the CDR3 is TGTGCCAGCAGTGAAGCGGGCCTAGCCCGACGCACCGGGGAGCTGTTTTTT.

The chain carries TRBV27 and TRBJ2-7, with D tentatively TRBD1 or TRBD2 (5 bases each). The CDR3 totals 12 residues. V lost 7 bases and J lost 6, with 13 bases in between. Looked up from germline, CDR1 is MNHEY and CDR2 is SMNVEV (reference sequence). CDR3 coding DNA: TGTGCCAGCAAGGGCAGGGCGGGCGAGCAGTACTTC. It yields the protein CASKGRAGEQYF.